This T cell receptor (beta chain) appears in the sequencing data of a study of T cell responses to AZD1222 COVID-19 vaccine. A note on this clone: Its antigen is currently unknown.

The CDR3 has 16 residues. The V gene lost 2 bases and the J gene lost 6 bases, with 17 bases spanning the gap. CDR1 is MNHEY and CDR2 is SVGAGI in the germline V gene. The study's findings and limits: CD4 TCRs associated with vaccination spanned spike, dominating at 160-218 and 743-854. Once two AZD1222 doses were given, Spike-specific TCR breadth and depth went up. Only a handful of AZD1222 recipients, six or seven in all, had baseline seropositivity.

Assay used: immunoSEQ multiplex PCR; TCRdb lists only in-frame clones, some missing. There are under 140,000 clones in the sample; more than 90% occur only once, and 2% to 2.5% lies in the top ten. The sequence was obtained from an adult who received the AZD1222 COVID-19 vaccine. The V and J genes are TRBV6-5 and TRBJ2-4; D is tentatively TRBD1 or TRBD2 (6 bases each). This sample comprised peripheral blood, obtained 28 days after the second AZD1222 dose. CDR3 sequence reads: CASSYARGDPGNIQYF. CDR3 nucleotides: TGTGCCAGCAGTTACGCGAGGGGGGACCCGGGAAACATTCAGTACTTC.